What follows is one T cell receptor (beta chain) and its context. This entry is derived from a study of blood T cell repertoires in COVID-19. Study-level background: Acute and convalescent COVID-19 specimens originated in the United States, Italy and Spain. Nucleic acid was either cDNA or gDNA, and it came from T cells, B-cell-depleted T cells, or PBMCs.

The germline V gene has CDR1 MGHRA and CDR2 YSYEKL. V was pared by 0 bases and J by 3 bases, with 9 bases between. The CDR3 spans 14 residues. Sequencing was performed with immunoSEQ multiplex PCR; in TCRdb, only in-frame clones are kept and a portion is missing. This table has about 150,000 clones, just under 85% appearing once. The chain employs TRBV4-1 and TRBJ2-7, with D possibly matching TRBD1 (6 bases). The sequencing input was peripheral blood. This receptor was identified in a woman in her thirties or forties with active or convalescent COVID-19. The CDR3 loop reads CASSQETGYYEQYF. DNA of the CDR3: TGCGCCAGCAGCCAAGAGACAGGATACTACGAGCAGTACTTC.